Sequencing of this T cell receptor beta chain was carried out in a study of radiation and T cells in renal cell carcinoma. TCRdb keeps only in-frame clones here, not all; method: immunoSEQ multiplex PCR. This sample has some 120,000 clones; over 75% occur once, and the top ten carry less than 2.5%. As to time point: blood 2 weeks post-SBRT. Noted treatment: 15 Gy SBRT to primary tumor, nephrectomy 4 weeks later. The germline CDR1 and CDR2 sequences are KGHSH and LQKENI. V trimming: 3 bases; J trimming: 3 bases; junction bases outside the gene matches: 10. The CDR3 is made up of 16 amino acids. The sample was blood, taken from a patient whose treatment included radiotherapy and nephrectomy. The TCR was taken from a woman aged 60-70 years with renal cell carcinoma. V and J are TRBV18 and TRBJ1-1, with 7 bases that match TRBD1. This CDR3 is CASSPFPDRVDTEAFF. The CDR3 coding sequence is TGTGCCAGCTCACCCTTTCCCGACAGGGTAGACACTGAAGCTTTCTTT.